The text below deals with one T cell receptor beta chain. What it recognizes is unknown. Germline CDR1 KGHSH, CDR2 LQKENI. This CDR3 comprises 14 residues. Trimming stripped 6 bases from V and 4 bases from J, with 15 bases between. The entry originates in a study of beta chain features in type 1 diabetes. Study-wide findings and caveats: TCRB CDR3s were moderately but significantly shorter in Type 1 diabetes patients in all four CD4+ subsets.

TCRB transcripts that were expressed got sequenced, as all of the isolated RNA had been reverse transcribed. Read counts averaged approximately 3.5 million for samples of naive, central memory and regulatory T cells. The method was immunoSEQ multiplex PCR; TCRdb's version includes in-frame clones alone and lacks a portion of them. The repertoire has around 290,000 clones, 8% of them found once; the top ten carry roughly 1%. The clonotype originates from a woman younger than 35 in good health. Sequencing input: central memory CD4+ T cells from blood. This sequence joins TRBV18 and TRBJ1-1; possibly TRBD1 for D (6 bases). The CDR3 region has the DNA TGTGCCAGCTCGCCTTCCAGGGGCGGCACTGAAGCTTTCTTT. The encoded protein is CASSPSRGGTEAFF.